The 27 T cell receptor beta chains reported below all come from one sample, sequenced in a study of blood T cells in healthy people across ages. Using a J-beta primer mix together with a sample-barcoded 5' primer, a second PCR was run for roughly 7 to 11 cycles. From the 5' RACE reads, TCRdb called clonotypes with MiXCR, one entry per CDR3 protein. Of 850,000 to 1,000,000 distinct CDR3 sequences in the sample, approximately 50% were seen once. The specimen was blood. The origin of the receptors is a woman aged 55-75 years in good health.

The chain couples TRBV6-4 to TRBJ2-6, with TRBD1 identical over 10 bases. The V segment lost 3 bases and the J segment 2 bases; nucleotides outside the gene matches: 10. This CDR3 contains 19 residues. The germline gives CDR1 MRHNA, CDR2 SNTAGT. The CDR3 spells CASSEDLGTGVTGANVLTF. Here the CDR3 DNA reads TGTGCCAGCAGTGAAGATTTGGGGACAGGGGTAACTGGGGCCAACGTCCTGACTTTC.

The chain combines TRBV5-1 with TRBJ2-1; 14 bases match TRBD2. V dropped 2 bases and J dropped 10; count of bases not matched to a gene: 8. CDR1 is SGHRS, CDR2 YFSETQ, per germline. This CDR3 has 16 amino acids. CDR3 residues: CASSLRLAGGPREQFF. CDR3 bases: TGCGCCAGCAGCTTAAGACTAGCGGGAGGGCCGCGGGAGCAGTTCTTC.

This clonotype has more than one count but fewer than ten. V usage is TRBV2 and J usage is TRBJ2-1, with 8 bases matching TRBD2. In germline, CDR1 is SNHLY, CDR2 FYNNEI. Trimming removed 4 bases from V and 1 base from J; junction bases left unmatched: 6. The CDR3 is 16 amino acids. The CDR3 loop is CASSAWSGSSYNEQFF. The CDR3 region has the DNA TGTGCCAGCAGTGCGTGGAGCGGGAGTTCCTACAATGAGCAGTTCTTC.

This chain joins TRBV4-2 and TRBJ2-3; a possible D gene is TRBD1 (5 bases). Germline CDR1 reads LGHNA; CDR2 reads YNFKEQ. The V gene lost 0 bases and the J gene lost 0 bases, with 7 bases spanning the gap. The CDR3 totals 15 residues. In DNA form, the CDR3 reads TGTGCCAGCAGCCAAGATGGGGCTAGCACAGATACGCAGTATTTT. This translates into CASSQDGASTDTQYF.

V usage is TRBV6-5 and J usage is TRBJ1-1, with D tentatively TRBD1 (5 bases). The germline V gene encodes CDR1 MNHEY and CDR2 SVGAGI. The CDR3 spans 12 residues. Trimming cost V 6 bases and J 8 bases, with 13 bases left between them. The CDR3 nucleotides are TGTGCCAGCAGCGGACAACTTGCCGAAGCTTTCTTT. Translating it yields CASSGQLAEAFF.

This clonotype was found many times. V gene TRBV4-2 combines with J gene TRBJ2-7, with 7 bases that match TRBD2. This CDR3 is built from 18 residues. Trimming cost V 0 bases and J 3 bases; bases outside gene matches: 14. Germline-derived CDR1 and CDR2 are LGHNA and YNFKEQ. DNA for the CDR3: TGTGCCAGCAGCCAAGATTCCTTAGGCGGGGAGGGGTTCTACGAGCAGTACTTC. Translating gives CASSQDSLGGEGFYEQYF.

V and J are TRBV21-1 and TRBJ2-5. TRBV21-1 is noted as a pseudogene. This CDR3 region has 14 residues. Here the CDR3 reads CASSRRGNQETQYF. The CDR3 DNA is TGTGCCAGCAGTAGAAGAGGGAACCAAGAGACCCAGTACTTC.

The chain couples TRBV12-3 or TRBV12-4 to TRBJ2-5; D gene unclear. The CDR3 consists of 14 residues. The ends were cut back, 6 bases at V and 1 base at J, with 12 bases in the middle. CDR3 sequence (DNA): TGTGCCAGCAGGGCCCGGGTGGTCCAAGAGACCCAGTACTTC. Its translation is CASRARVVQETQYF.

The gene calls are TRBV3-1 and TRBJ2-7; D might be TRBD2 (5 bases). Germline V gives CDR1 LGHDT, CDR2 YNNKEL (reference sequence). The CDR3 loop spans 15 amino acids. The V end was cut by 0 bases, the J end by 7 bases, with 16 bases between. The CDR3 bases are TGTGCCAGCAGCCAAGATCATTCGGGATACAATGAGCAGTACTTC. It is translated as CASSQDHSGYNEQYF.

The rearrangement joins TRBV28 to TRBJ1-2; 9 bases align to TRBD1. CDR1 and CDR2 (germline): MDHEN, SYDVKM. After removal of 6 bases from V and 8 bases from J, the junction contained 7 bases not matched to a gene. The length of the CDR3 is 13 residues. This chain's CDR3 is CASRIQGALGYTF. CDR3 coding DNA: TGTGCCAGCAGGATACAGGGGGCCTTGGGCTACACCTTC.

The chain employs TRBV5-1 and TRBJ1-1, with D possibly matching TRBD1 (5 bases). Trimming left V 2 bases short and J 3 bases short, with 11 bases between. The germline gives CDR1 SGHRS, CDR2 YFSETQ. There are 14 residues in the CDR3. For the CDR3, the DNA is TGCGCCAGCAGCTTCAATACAGGAGACACTGAAGCTTTCTTT. Amino acid sequence: CASSFNTGDTEAFF.

The chain links TRBV4-3 to TRBJ2-3; tentative D call: TRBD2 (6 bases). Trimming removed 3 bases at V and 6 bases at J, with 19 bases between. Germline assignment: CDR1 LGHNA and CDR2 YSLEER. The CDR3 spans 16 residues. The CDR3 region is CASSQALAPEKDTQYF. CDR3 DNA sequence: TGCGCCAGCAGCCAGGCCCTAGCGCCTGAAAAGGATACGCAGTATTTT.

This chain connects TRBV7-9 to TRBJ2-4; D remains unclear. The J call may not be correct, given that the DNA end is closer to TRBJ2-7. Germline V gene lookup returns CDR1 SEHNR and CDR2 FQNEAQ (reference sequence). The CDR3 totals 14 residues. CDR3 sequence reads: CASSYSWKTYEQYF. CDR3 DNA: TGTGCCAGCAGCTATAGCTGGAAGACCTACGAGCAGTACTTC.

On this clonotype itself: A much larger clonotype is one base distant, so this may be a read error. V usage is TRBV7-2 and J usage is TRBJ2-7, with 9 bases fitting TRBD1. The germline V gene encodes CDR1 SGHTA and CDR2 FQGNSA. CDR3 length: 14 residues. CDR3 residues: CASRPGQGSCEQYF. In nucleotides, the CDR3 is TGTGCCAGCAGACCGGGACAGGGTTCCTGCGAGCAGTACTTC.

This clonotype was picked up one time. The rearrangement links TRBV28 to TRBJ2-1; 9 nucleotides agree with TRBD1. The ends lost 4 bases at V and 4 bases at J; junction bases unmatched: 8. Germline V gene lookup returns CDR1 MDHEN and CDR2 SYDVKM. The length of the CDR3 is 16 residues. The CDR3 DNA reads as TGTGCCAGCAGTTCCTCAGGGACAGGGATTTACAATGAGCAGTTCTTC. This gives the protein CASSSSGTGIYNEQFF.

This clonotype has a handful of counts. The V gene is TRBV9, the J gene TRBJ2-5; 8 positions match TRBD2. J gave up 2 bases and V 0 bases, and 12 bases lay outside the gene matches. The CDR3 spans 18 residues. The V gene's germline CDR1 is SGDLS and CDR2 YYNGEE. In DNA form, the CDR3 reads TGTGCCAGCAGCGTAGGCGCCAACGGGAGGGCCGGGCAAGAGACCCAGTACTTC. Its protein product is CASSVGANGRAGQETQYF.

The chain joins TRBV18 to TRBJ2-4; a weak D match, TRBD2 (5 bases). V lost 0 bases to trimming and J lost 7 bases, with 7 bases between them. The CDR3 runs to 13 residues. CDR1 and CDR2 from the germline V gene are KGHSH and LQKENI. CDR3 coding DNA: TGTGCCAGCTCACCACCGAGGGCTAACATTCAGTACTTC. Translated: CASSPPRANIQYF. Combining the CDR3 with reference TRBV18 and TRBJ2-4 gives the whole variable domain NAGVMQNPRHLVRRRGQEARLRCSPMKGHSHVYWYRQLPEEGLKFMVYLQKENIIDESGMPKERFSAEFPKEGPSILRIQQVVRGDSAAYFCASSPPRANIQYFGAGTRLSVL.

The chain is built from TRBV27 and TRBJ2-2; 15 bases agree with TRBD2. With V trimmed by 6 bases and J by 7 bases, 12 bases remained unmatched. The germline V gene encodes CDR1 MNHEY and CDR2 SMNVEV (reference sequence). The CDR3 is 18 residues long. The CDR3 sequence: CASSRRTSGRAMFGELFF. The CDR3 DNA reads TGTGCCAGCAGCCGAAGGACTAGCGGGAGGGCCATGTTCGGGGAGCTGTTTTTT.

The genes are TRBV19 and TRBJ2-7; D may be TRBD1 (6 bases). Germline lookup yields CDR1 LNHDA and CDR2 SQIVND (reference sequence). CDR3 length: 14 amino acids. V was clipped by 3 bases and J by 2 bases, with 11 bases between them. The CDR3 bases are TGTGCCAGTAGTATCAGGGGCCAAACCTACGAGCAGTACTTC. It is translated as CASSIRGQTYEQYF.

The CDR3 loop reads CSAVPFIGRRTDTQYF. CDR3 sequence (DNA): TGCAGTGCTGTCCCCTTTATCGGGAGGAGGACAGATACGCAGTATTTT. V is TRBV20-1 and J is TRBJ2-3; 7 nucleotides match TRBD2. Unmatched junction bases numbered 14, after V lost 5 bases and J lost 3 bases. The CDR3 extends over 16 amino acids. CDR1 is DFQATT and CDR2 is SNEGSKA in the germline V gene (reference sequence).

J is TRBJ1-2 and V is TRBV6-6; 9 nucleotides line up with TRBD1. Germline V gives CDR1 MNHNY, CDR2 SVGAGI (reference sequence). J lost 4 bases, V lost 4 bases, and 7 bases had no gene match. This CDR3 region has 15 residues. CDR3 sequence: CASSFRDRDPYGYTF. CDR3 nucleotide sequence: TGTGCCAGCAGTTTCCGGGACAGGGACCCCTATGGCTACACCTTC.

The J gene is TRBJ2-1, the V gene TRBV18; 8 nucleotides agree with TRBD1. The CDR3 covers 15 residues. Per germline, CDR1 KGHSH and CDR2 LQKENI. The J segment lost 8 bases and the V segment lost 6 bases, leaving 12 bases of the junction unmatched. The DNA of the CDR3 is TGTGCCAGCTCGCTTAATATTGACAGGGGTGATGAGCAGTTCTTC. The encoded protein is CASSLNIDRGDEQFF. Looking up the rest from reference TRBV18 and TRBJ2-1 gives the full variable domain: NAGVMQNPRHLVRRRGQEARLRCSPMKGHSHVYWYRQLPEEGLKFMVYLQKENIIDESGMPKERFSAEFPKEGPSILRIQQVVRGDSAAYFCASSLNIDRGDEQFFGPGTRLTVL.

In this sample, this clonotype turned up a few times. This CDR3 is CASRDRDLASNVLTF. In nucleotides, the CDR3 is TGTGCCAGCAGAGACAGGGACCTGGCATCCAACGTCCTGACTTTC. The chain is built from TRBV28 and TRBJ2-6; 7 bases are shared with TRBD1. The CDR3 has 15 amino acids. After removal of 6 bases from V and 8 bases from J, the junction contained 10 bases not matched to a gene. Germline V gives CDR1 MDHEN, CDR2 SYDVKM. The whole variable domain, filled in from reference TRBV28 and TRBJ2-6, reads DVKVTQSSRYLVKRTGEKVFLECVQDMDHENMFWYRQDPGLGLRLIYFSYDVKMKEKGDIPEGYSVSREKKERFSLILESASTNQTSMYLCASRDRDLASNVLTFGAGSRLTVL.

The V call is TRBV2, the J call TRBJ2-5; no definite D call. This CDR3 contains 14 residues. V was shortened by 6 bases and J by 5 bases, with 16 bases between the two germline ends. Germline-derived CDR1 and CDR2 are SNHLY and FYNNEI. The DNA of the CDR3 is TGTGCCAGCAGCCCACGCCTGGTCCGGGAGACCCAGTACTTC. Its translation: CASSPRLVRETQYF. Combining the CDR3 with reference TRBV2 and TRBJ2-5 gives the whole variable domain EPEVTQTPSHQVTQMGQEVILRCVPISNHLYFYWYRQILGQKVEFLVSFYNNEISEKSEIFDDQFSVERPDGSNFTLKIRSTKLEDSAMYFCASSPRLVRETQYFGPGTRLLVL.

V is TRBV20-1 and J is TRBJ2-1; 11 nucleotides align to TRBD2. This CDR3 has 14 amino acids. V lost 3 bases to trimming and J lost 9 bases; unmatched junction nucleotides: 7. CDR1 DFQATT and CDR2 SNEGSKA come from the germline V gene (reference sequence). The CDR3 sequence is CSARVAGGFGEQFF. CDR3 nucleotides: TGCAGTGCTAGGGTAGCGGGAGGGTTCGGTGAGCAGTTCTTC.

This clonotype showed up many times. This chain joins TRBV29-1 and TRBJ2-6; D unresolved. Trimming took 4 bases from V and 0 from J, leaving 4 bases between them. CDR1 and CDR2 from the germline V gene are SQVTM and ANQGSEA. The CDR3 totals 13 residues. The CDR3 sequence is CSVAISGANVLTF. The CDR3 region has the DNA TGCAGCGTTGCGATCTCTGGGGCCAACGTCCTGACTTTC. The variable domain in full, with the rest retrieved from reference TRBV29-1 and TRBJ2-6, is SAVISQKPSRDICQRGTSLTIQCQVDSQVTMMFWYRQQPGQSLTLIATANQGSEATYESGFVIDKFPISRPNLTFSTLTVSNMSPEDSSIYLCSVAISGANVLTFGAGSRLTVL.

This clonotype came up a few times. The gene calls are TRBV7-8 and TRBJ2-7; 8 bases agree with TRBD1. V dropped 3 bases and J dropped 7; count of bases not matched to a gene: 2. The CDR3 contains 12 residues. The germline gives CDR1 SGHVS, CDR2 FQNEAQ. The CDR3 reads CASSLDRDEQYF. DNA for the CDR3: TGTGCCAGCAGCTTGGACAGGGATGAGCAGTACTTC. The variable domain in full, completed from reference TRBV7-8 and TRBJ2-7, reads GAGVSQSPRYKVAKRGQDVALRCDPISGHVSLFWYQQALGQGPEFLTYFQNEAQLDKSGLPSDRFFAERPEGSVSTLKIQRTQQEDSAVYLCASSLDRDEQYFGPGTRLTVT.